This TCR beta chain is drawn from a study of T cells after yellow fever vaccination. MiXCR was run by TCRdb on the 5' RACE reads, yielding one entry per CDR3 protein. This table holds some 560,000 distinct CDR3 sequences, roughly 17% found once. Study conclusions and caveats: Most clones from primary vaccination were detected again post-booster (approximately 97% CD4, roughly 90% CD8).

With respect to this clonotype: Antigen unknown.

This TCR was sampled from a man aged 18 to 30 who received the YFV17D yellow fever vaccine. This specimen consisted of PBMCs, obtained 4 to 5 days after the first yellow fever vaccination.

CDR3 amino acids: CASSQRTGGRTEAFF. In nucleotides, the CDR3 is TGTGCCAGCAGCCAAAGGACAGGGGGTAGGACTGAAGCTTTCTTT. The J gene is TRBJ1-1, the V gene TRBV3-1; 10 bases align to TRBD1. Looked up from germline, CDR1 is LGHDT and CDR2 is YNNKEL (reference sequence). Losses at the gene ends were 2 bases for V and 5 bases for J; bases not matched to a gene: 5. The CDR3 has 15 amino acids.